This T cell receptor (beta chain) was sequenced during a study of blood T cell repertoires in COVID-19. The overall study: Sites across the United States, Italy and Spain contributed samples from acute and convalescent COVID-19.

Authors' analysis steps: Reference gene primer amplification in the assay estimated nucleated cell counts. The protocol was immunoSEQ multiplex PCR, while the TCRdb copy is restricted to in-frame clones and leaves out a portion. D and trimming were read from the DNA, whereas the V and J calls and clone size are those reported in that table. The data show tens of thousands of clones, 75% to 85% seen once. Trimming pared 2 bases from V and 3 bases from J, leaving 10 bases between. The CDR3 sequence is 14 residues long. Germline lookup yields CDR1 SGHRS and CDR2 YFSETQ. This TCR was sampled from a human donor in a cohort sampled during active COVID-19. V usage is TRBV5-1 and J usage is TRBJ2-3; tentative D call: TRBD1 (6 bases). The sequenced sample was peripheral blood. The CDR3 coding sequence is TGCGCCAGCAGCTTCGGGACAAAAACAGATACGCAGTATTTT. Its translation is CASSFGTKTDTQYF. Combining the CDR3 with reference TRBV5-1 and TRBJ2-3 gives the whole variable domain KAGVTQTPRYLIKTRGQQVTLSCSPISGHRSVSWYQQTPGQGLQFLFEYFSETQRNKGNFPGRFSGRQFSNSRSEMNVSTLELGDSALYLCASSFGTKTDTQYFGPGTRLTVL.